The following is a T cell receptor (beta chain) sequence with its context. The antigen this receptor binds is unknown. No much larger clone is present one base from it, and per-base qualities are unavailable. From the cysteine up to the phenylalanine, the CDR3 has a length of 14 residues. Only the CDR3 portion is preserved as DNA: 42 bases, with reading frame beginning at the first base. The germline V gene encodes CDR1 SGHVS and CDR2 FQNEAQ. Cut back by 2 bases and 0 bases, the V and J ends lie 6 bases apart. In light of the paper, this sample's time point label describes: baseline before first vaccination. Samples from vaccinated people were obtained from the UK trials COV001 and COV002, which included a single-blind randomized controlled phase 2/3 trial of AZD1222 (ChAdOx1 nCoV-19) in healthy adults. Trial participant PBMC samples were collected at day 0 and day 28 after the second dose for TCRbeta chain sequencing.

The CDR3 regions of human TCRbeta chains were analyzed by immunosequencing. Under the source paper's analysis protocol: TCRs in the repertoires were compared against a reference library of SARS-CoV-2-specific TCRs that had been generated with the MIRA antigen-specificity platform. Breadth was defined as the fraction of unique TCRs that were SARS-CoV-2-associated, and depth was defined as the fraction of total T cells that were SARS-CoV-2-associated. Using the MIRA data, each spike-specific TCR was mapped to the spike region that the TCR reacts to and placed in a CD4 or CD8 class. Log10-transformed breadth and depth values were compared by one-way ANOVA with Sidak's multiple comparisons tests. TCRdb took over this immuneACCESS table, retaining in-frame rearrangements with V and J assigned. Such tables are incomplete; in checked studies, under half of the missing clones stem from an unresolved V gene, and the remainder is unexplained. The DNA gave D and trimming, while V, J and clone size come from that table. The sample table contains some 150,000 clones; only one count was recorded for 70% to 90% of them. The ten most abundant clones make up less than 9.5% of the sample.

The entry originates in a study of T cell responses to AZD1222 COVID-19 vaccine (dated by TCRdb to the early 2020s). Study-level background: AZD1222 recipients whose second dose came at about 4 weeks and those whose second dose came at about 12 weeks were combined into one group, since spike-specific TCR depth and breadth did not differ between the two schedules. TCR sequencing was performed for 230 to 250 trial participants, of whom about 200 were given two doses of AZD1222 and around 26 were given two doses of MenACWY control vaccine. Trial participants were enrolled by age into subgroups of 18-55, 56-69 and 70-plus years, and 148, 28 and 57 TCR-sequenced participants, respectively, were included in these subgroups. Overall results and qualifications from the work: Only 5 to 7 AZD1222 recipients were SARS-CoV-2 seropositive at baseline, limiting conclusions about previously exposed vaccinees. In the small 56-69-year group, the increase in depth fell short of significance, most likely because of low power. Vaccine-associated CD4 TCRs spanned the whole spike protein, with dominant responses in regions 160-218 and 743-854. Nearly half of unique spike-specific TCRs reportedly recognized epitopes outside regions mutated in the B.1.351 and B.1.1.7 variants. No day 14 peak-response samples were available, so repertoires were characterized only after the peak T cell response. Most participants were white British and females outnumbered males, and the authors suggested that clonal diversity may have been underestimated. A significant rise in spike-specific TCR breadth and depth was observed after two AZD1222 doses relative to day 0 and relative to MenACWY recipients.

This receptor was obtained from an adult in good health. The chain was built from TRBV7-8 and TRBJ2-3; the D gene is not confidently resolved. Sequencing was performed on peripheral blood, taken on day 0 of AZD1222 vaccination. The CDR3 in this case is CASSLFSSTDTQYF. The sequenced DNA: TGTGCCAGCAGCTTATTTTCTAGCACAGATACGCAGTATTTT.